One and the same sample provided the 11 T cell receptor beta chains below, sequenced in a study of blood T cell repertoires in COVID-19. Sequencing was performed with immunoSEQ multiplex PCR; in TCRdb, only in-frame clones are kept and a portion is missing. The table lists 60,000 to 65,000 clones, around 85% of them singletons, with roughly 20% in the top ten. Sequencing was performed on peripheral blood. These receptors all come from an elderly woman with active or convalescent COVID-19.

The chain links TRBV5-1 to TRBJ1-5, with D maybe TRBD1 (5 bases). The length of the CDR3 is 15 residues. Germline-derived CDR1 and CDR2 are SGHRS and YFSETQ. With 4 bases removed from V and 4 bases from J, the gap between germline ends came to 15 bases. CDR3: CASSLGAGPNQPQHF. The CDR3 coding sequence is TGCGCCAGCAGCCTTGGGGCAGGGCCGAATCAGCCCCAGCATTTT.

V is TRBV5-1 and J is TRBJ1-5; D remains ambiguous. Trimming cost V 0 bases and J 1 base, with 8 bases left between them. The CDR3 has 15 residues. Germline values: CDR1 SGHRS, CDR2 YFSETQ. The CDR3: CASSLGPSSNQPQHF. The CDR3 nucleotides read TGCGCCAGCAGCTTGGGTCCGAGCAGCAATCAGCCCCAGCATTTT. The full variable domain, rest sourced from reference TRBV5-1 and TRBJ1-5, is KAGVTQTPRYLIKTRGQQVTLSCSPISGHRSVSWYQQTPGQGLQFLFEYFSETQRNKGNFPGRFSGRQFSNSRSEMNVSTLELGDSALYLCASSLGPSSNQPQHFGDGTRLSIL.

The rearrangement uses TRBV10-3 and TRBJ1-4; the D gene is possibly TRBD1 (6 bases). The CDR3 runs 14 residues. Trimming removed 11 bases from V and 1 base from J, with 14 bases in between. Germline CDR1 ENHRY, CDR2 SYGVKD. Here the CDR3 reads CAVGGGGTNEKLFF. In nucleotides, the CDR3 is TGTGCCGTGGGGGGGGGCGGAACTAATGAAAAACTGTTTTTT.

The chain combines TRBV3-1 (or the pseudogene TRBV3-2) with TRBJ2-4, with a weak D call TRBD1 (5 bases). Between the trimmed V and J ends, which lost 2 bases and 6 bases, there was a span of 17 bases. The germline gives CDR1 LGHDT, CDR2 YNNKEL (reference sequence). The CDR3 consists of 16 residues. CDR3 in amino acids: CASSQMGQGLGNIQYF. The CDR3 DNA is TGTGCCAGCAGCCAAATGGGCCAGGGTCTCGGAAACATTCAGTACTTC.

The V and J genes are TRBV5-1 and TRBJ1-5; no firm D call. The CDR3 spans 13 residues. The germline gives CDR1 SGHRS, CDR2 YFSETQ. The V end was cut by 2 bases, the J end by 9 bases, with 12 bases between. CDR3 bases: TGCGCCAGCAGCTTTACCGGGTCTGGGCCCCAGCATTTT. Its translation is CASSFTGSGPQHF.

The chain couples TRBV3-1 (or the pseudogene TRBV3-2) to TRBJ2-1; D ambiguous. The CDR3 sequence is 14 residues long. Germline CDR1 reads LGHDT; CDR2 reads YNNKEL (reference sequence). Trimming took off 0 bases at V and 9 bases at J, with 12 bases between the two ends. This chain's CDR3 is CASSQDSSSGEQFF. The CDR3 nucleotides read TGTGCCAGCAGCCAAGATTCAAGTTCCGGTGAGCAGTTCTTC.

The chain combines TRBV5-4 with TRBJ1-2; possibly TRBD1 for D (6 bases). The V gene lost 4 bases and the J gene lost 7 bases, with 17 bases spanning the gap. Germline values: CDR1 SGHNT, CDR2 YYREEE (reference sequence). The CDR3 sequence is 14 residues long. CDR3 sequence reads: CASSRPRGEFGYTF. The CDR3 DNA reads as TGTGCCAGCAGCCGGCCCAGGGGCGAGTTTGGCTACACCTTC. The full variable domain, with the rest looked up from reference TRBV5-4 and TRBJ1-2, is ETGVTQSPTHLIKTRGQQVTLRCSSQSGHNTVSWYQQALGQGPQFIFQYYREEENGRGNFPPRFSGLQFPNYSSELNVNALELDDSALYLCASSRPRGEFGYTFGSGTRLTVV.

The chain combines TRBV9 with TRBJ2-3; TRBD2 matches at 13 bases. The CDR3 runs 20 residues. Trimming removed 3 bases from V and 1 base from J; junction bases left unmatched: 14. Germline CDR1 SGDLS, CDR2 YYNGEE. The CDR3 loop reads CASSERGLTSGGIGTDTQYF. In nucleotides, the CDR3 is TGTGCCAGCAGCGAGAGAGGACTGACTAGCGGGGGGATCGGCACAGATACGCAGTATTTT. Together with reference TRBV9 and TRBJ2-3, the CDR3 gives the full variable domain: DSGVTQTPKHLITATGQRVTLRCSPRSGDLSVYWYQQSLDQGLQFLIQYYNGEERAKGNILERFSAQQFPDLHSELNLSSLELGDSALYFCASSERGLTSGGIGTDTQYFGPGTRLTVL.

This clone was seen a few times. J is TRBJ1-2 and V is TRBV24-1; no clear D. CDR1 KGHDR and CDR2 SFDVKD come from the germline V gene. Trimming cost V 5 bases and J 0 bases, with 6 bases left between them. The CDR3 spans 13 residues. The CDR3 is CATSAGPNYGYTF. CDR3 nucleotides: TGTGCCACCAGTGCCGGTCCTAACTATGGCTACACCTTC.

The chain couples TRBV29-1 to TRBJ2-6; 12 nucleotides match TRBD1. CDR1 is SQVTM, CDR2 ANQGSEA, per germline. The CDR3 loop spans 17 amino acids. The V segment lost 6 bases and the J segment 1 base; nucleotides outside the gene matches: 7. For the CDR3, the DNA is TGCAGCGTAGCCGGGACAGGGGGCTTTTCTGGGGCCAACGTCCTGACTTTC. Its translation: CSVAGTGGFSGANVLTF.

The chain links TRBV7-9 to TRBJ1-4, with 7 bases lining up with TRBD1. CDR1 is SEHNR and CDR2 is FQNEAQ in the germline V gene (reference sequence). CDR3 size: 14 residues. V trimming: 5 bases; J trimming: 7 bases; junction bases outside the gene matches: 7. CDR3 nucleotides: TGTGCCAGCAGCCCCGACAGGGCTGGTGAAAAACTGTTTTTT. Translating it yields CASSPDRAGEKLFF. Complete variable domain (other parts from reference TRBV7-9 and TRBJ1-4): DTGVSQNPRHKITKRGQNVTFRCDPISEHNRLYWYRQTLGQGPEFLTYFQNEAQLEKSRLLSDRFSAERPKGSFSTLEIQRTEQGDSAMYLCASSPDRAGEKLFFGSGTQLSVL.